Listed here are 23 T cell receptor beta chains from one sample, sequenced in a study of cytomegalovirus exposure and HLA in healthy donors. The PCR was carried out with 60 Vbeta primers and 13 Jbeta primers. Clones were read by immunoSEQ multiplex PCR, and TCRdb kept only the in-frame ones, dropping some. The sample shows 55,000 to 65,000 clones, less than 90% of them seen only once. Sequenced material: PBMCs. These receptors were obtained from a female donor in good health and CMV-seronegative.

This clone showed up just a few times. The V call is TRBV5-4, the J call TRBJ1-4; D possibly corresponds to TRBD1 (6 bases). The CDR3 totals 14 residues. Germline V gene data show CDR1 as SGHNT and CDR2 as YYREEE (reference sequence). The V end lost 4 bases, the J end lost 4 bases, and 11 bases lay between the germline ends. CDR3 protein: CASSQDRYNEKLFF. The DNA for the CDR3 is TGTGCCAGCAGCCAGGACAGATATAATGAAAAACTGTTTTTT.

The J gene is TRBJ1-3, the V gene TRBV2; the D is unclear. V lost 6 bases and J 4 bases, leaving 13 bases between the germline ends. Germline assignment: CDR1 SNHLY and CDR2 FYNNEI. The CDR3 runs 14 residues. CDR3 in amino acids: CASSPPPEGNTIYF. The CDR3 bases are TGTGCCAGCAGCCCCCCCCCGGAGGGAAACACCATATATTTT.

The rearrangement joins TRBV7-2 to TRBJ2-5; tentative D call: TRBD2 (6 bases). The CDR3 runs to 15 residues. Looked up from germline, CDR1 is SGHTA and CDR2 is FQGNSA. Between the trimmed V and J ends, which lost 5 bases and 3 bases, there was a span of 16 bases. Here the CDR3 DNA reads TGTGCCAGCAGCCTCGGGACTCATAGAAAAGAGACCCAGTACTTC. This translates into CASSLGTHRKETQYF.

The chain has TRBV7-9 and TRBJ2-7, with D possibly matching TRBD2 (5 bases). Germline V gene lookup returns CDR1 SEHNR and CDR2 FQNEAQ (reference sequence). This CDR3 region has 12 residues. V lost 8 bases, J lost 6 bases, and 14 bases lay in between. The CDR3, as DNA: TGTGCCAGCTCCCGGGATACCTCCGAGCAGTACTTC. Translated, it gives CASSRDTSEQYF.

The chain has TRBV11-2 and TRBJ2-1; 10 bases are a match to TRBD2. The CDR3 runs 17 residues. Trimming at V came to 7 bases and at J to 0 bases, leaving 9 bases not matched to a gene. CDR1 and CDR2 (germline): SGHAT, FQNNGV. CDR3 sequence reads: CASKRTSGPSSYNEQFF. CDR3 nucleotide sequence: TGTGCCAGCAAAAGGACTAGCGGTCCGAGCTCCTACAATGAGCAGTTCTTC.

V gene TRBV4-1 combines with J gene TRBJ2-5, with TRBD2 identical over 7 bases. After removal of 5 bases from V and 5 bases from J, the junction contained 5 bases not matched to a gene. CDR3 size: 13 residues. The germline CDR1 and CDR2 sequences are MGHRA and YSYEKL. The CDR3 nucleotides read TGCGCCAGCAGCAGGGGAGGGCTGGAGACCCAGTACTTC. It yields the protein CASSRGGLETQYF.

The V gene is TRBV19, the J gene TRBJ1-1, with TRBD1 matching 12 bases. J gave up 1 base and V 3 bases, and 0 bases lay outside the gene matches. In germline, CDR1 is LNHDA, CDR2 SQIVND (reference sequence). This CDR3 is 15 amino acids long. DNA of the CDR3: TGTGCCAGTAGTATGGGACAGGGGGCGAACACTGAAGCTTTCTTT. Protein: CASSMGQGANTEAFF.

The chain employs TRBV15 and TRBJ1-4; TRBD1 matches at 10 bases. Trimming removed 3 bases from V and 1 base from J; junction bases left unmatched: 2. The CDR3 length is 16 residues. Per germline, CDR1 LNHNV and CDR2 YYDKDF (reference sequence). CDR3 DNA sequence: TGTGCCACCAGCAGGGACAGGGGGGTAACTAATGAAAAACTGTTTTTT. This codes for CATSRDRGVTNEKLFF.

This chain joins TRBV27 and TRBJ1-1; D perhaps matches TRBD1 (5 bases). The germline gives CDR1 MNHEY, CDR2 SMNVEV (reference sequence). The V end was cut by 3 bases, the J end by 5 bases, with 25 bases between. This CDR3 spans 18 amino acids. This CDR3 is CASSFLYSLPGGRTEAFF. The CDR3 DNA is TGTGCCAGCAGTTTCCTCTACTCTTTACCGGGGGGACGGACTGAAGCTTTCTTT.

This clone has just one count. The chain couples TRBV7-2 to TRBJ2-5; a possible D gene is TRBD2 (5 bases). CDR1 is SGHTA, CDR2 FQGNSA, per germline. This CDR3 has 16 amino acids. Trimming pared 1 base from V and 3 bases from J, leaving 15 bases between. CDR3 in DNA: TGTGCCAGCAGCTTAGTTCGTAGCGCGGGTGAAGAGACCCAGTACTTC. This gives the protein CASSLVRSAGEETQYF.

The chain combines TRBV19 with TRBJ2-1; 13 bases agree with TRBD2. The CDR3 loop spans 15 amino acids. Germline assignment: CDR1 LNHDA and CDR2 SQIVND (reference sequence). With V trimmed by 5 bases and J by 7 bases, 5 bases remained unmatched. In DNA, the CDR3 is TGTGCCAGTAGTGCTACTAGCGGGGGGGTGAATGAGCAGTTCTTC. It is translated as CASSATSGGVNEQFF.

The V and J genes are TRBV7-9 and TRBJ2-5; D unclear. The CDR3 loop spans 15 amino acids. Trimming removed 5 bases at V and 3 bases at J, with 16 bases between. Germline V gene lookup returns CDR1 SEHNR and CDR2 FQNEAQ (reference sequence). The CDR3 reads CASSPHLTVEETQYF. Here the CDR3 DNA reads TGTGCCAGCAGCCCCCATCTAACAGTTGAAGAGACCCAGTACTTC.

In DNA, the CDR3 is TGTGCCAGTTGGGGGGTGAACACTGAAGCTTTCTTT. It yields the protein CASWGVNTEAFF. V is TRBV6-1 and J is TRBJ1-1; the D gene is possibly TRBD1 (5 bases). The germline CDR1 and CDR2 sequences are MNHNS and SASEGT. The CDR3 length is 12 residues. V lost 9 bases, J lost 0 bases, and 8 bases lay in between.

V usage is TRBV7-9 and J usage is TRBJ2-6, with D perhaps TRBD1 (5 bases). There are 15 residues in the CDR3. Trimming left V 3 bases short and J 4 bases short, with 10 bases between. The germline CDR1 and CDR2 sequences are SEHNR and FQNEAQ (reference sequence). The CDR3 protein is CASSFQGSGANVLTF. DNA of the CDR3: TGTGCCAGCAGCTTTCAGGGCTCCGGGGCCAACGTCCTGACTTTC.

The rearrangement links TRBV30 to TRBJ2-5, with 12 bases aligning to TRBD2. CDR3 length: 17 amino acids. J was trimmed by 2 bases and V by 1 base; bases with no gene match: 8. Germline CDR1 and CDR2: GTSNPN and SVGIG (reference sequence). CDR3 protein: CAWSGRRTSGTQETQYF. CDR3 sequence (DNA): TGTGCCTGGAGTGGAAGGAGGACTAGCGGGACGCAAGAGACCCAGTACTTC.

V gene TRBV27 combines with J gene TRBJ2-3; 7 bases fit TRBD2. The ends lost 10 bases at V and 6 bases at J; junction bases unmatched: 16. The length of the CDR3 is 15 residues. Germline assignment: CDR1 MNHEY and CDR2 SMNVEV (reference sequence). CDR3 coding DNA: TGTGCCATCGCCACCGGGGGGAGCTTTGGGGATACGCAGTATTTT. It specifies CAIATGGSFGDTQYF.

The gene calls are TRBV4-1 and TRBJ1-6; D ambiguous. The CDR3 loop spans 16 amino acids. V lost 1 base and J lost 4, with 11 bases in between. Germline-derived CDR1 and CDR2 are MGHRA and YSYEKL. This CDR3 is CASSQVRTEYNSPLHF. The CDR3 nucleotides are TGCGCCAGCAGCCAAGTACGGACTGAGTATAATTCACCCCTCCACTTT.

V and J are TRBV30 and TRBJ1-2; D is perhaps TRBD1 (5 bases). The V end lost 8 bases, the J end lost 4 bases, and 17 bases lay between the germline ends. CDR1 is GTSNPN, CDR2 SVGIG, per germline (reference sequence). The CDR3 covers 13 residues. The CDR3 region has the DNA TGTGCCGGACAATTACATGGAATCTATGGCTACACCTTC. Its protein is CAGQLHGIYGYTF.

The chain carries TRBV7-3 and TRBJ2-4, with TRBD1 matching over 10 bases. J was trimmed by 9 bases and V by 0 bases; bases with no gene match: 8. CDR1 and CDR2 from the germline V gene are SGHTA and FQGTGA. The CDR3 is made up of 16 amino acids. The CDR3 region is CASSLTLGTGAGIQYF. Here the CDR3 DNA reads TGTGCCAGCAGCTTAACGTTAGGGACAGGGGCAGGCATTCAGTACTTC.

CDR3 nucleotides: TGTGCCAGCAGCGGCCGGACAGGTAGGATCGGGTACGAGCAGTACTTC. This sequence encodes CASSGRTGRIGYEQYF. This rearrangement joins TRBV13 to TRBJ2-7, with 7 nucleotides matching TRBD1. Germline V lookup: CDR1 PRHDT, CDR2 FYEKMQ (reference sequence). The CDR3 is 16 amino acids. After removal of 5 bases from V and 4 bases from J, the junction contained 14 bases not matched to a gene.

About this clone itself: Only one base separates this from a far larger clonotype, so it likely reflects a read error. CDR3 nucleotide sequence: TGTGCCAGCAGCCGGGAGGGGGATCAGCCCCAGCATTTT. Its translation: CASSREGDQPQHF. The chain joins TRBV11-3 to TRBJ1-5, with D tentatively TRBD1 (6 bases). The V gene's germline CDR1 is SGHNT and CDR2 YENEEA. The CDR3 contains 13 residues. V was pared by 5 bases and J by 5 bases, with 10 bases between.

The chain links TRBV5-4 to TRBJ2-2; D not certain. This CDR3 is 14 amino acids long. Germline assignment: CDR1 SGHNT and CDR2 YYREEE (reference sequence). The V gene lost 1 base and the J gene lost 4 bases, with 8 bases spanning the gap. CDR3 in DNA: TGTGCCAGCAGCTTGCCCTATTCCACCGGGGAGCTGTTTTTT. Its protein product is CASSLPYSTGELFF.

The gene calls are TRBV9 and TRBJ2-7; 10 bases map to TRBD1. The CDR3 length is 14 residues. The germline gives CDR1 SGDLS, CDR2 YYNGEE. The trim removed 4 bases at V and 4 bases at J, leaving 5 bases unmatched. The CDR3 DNA sequence: TGTGCCAGCAGCCCCGGGACAGGGGTATACGAGCAGTACTTC. Amino acids: CASSPGTGVYEQYF.